The 23 T cell receptor beta chains presented below share a single source sample, sequenced in a study of T cells in Graves' hyperthyroidism and ophthalmopathy. There were TCR beta CDR3 regions amplified from RNA transcripts. Carried out on the TCR CDR3, a first-round RT-PCR used the HTBI primer set. Each CDR3 protein gets one entry after TCRdb re-called the multiplex PCR reads with MiXCR. Altogether hundreds of thousands of distinct CDR3 sequences are present, 40% to 55% being singletons, with the ten largest covering 8% to 8.5%. The sequencing input was peripheral blood or thyroid tissue (not recorded which). These receptors were taken from a woman aged 18-29 years with Graves' hyperthyroidism.

This clonotype was seen at least ten times. This chain uses TRBV19 with TRBJ1-1; 7 positions agree with TRBD1. V dropped 4 bases and J dropped 3; count of bases not matched to a gene: 5. CDR1 is LNHDA and CDR2 is SQIVND in the germline V gene (reference sequence). The CDR3 has 14 amino acids. The CDR3 loop is CASSTRQGDTEAFF. Here the CDR3 DNA reads TGTGCCAGTAGTACCCGACAGGGAGACACTGAAGCTTTCTTT.

This clonotype was observed a handful of times. V is TRBV19 and J is TRBJ1-3, with D perhaps matching TRBD1 (6 bases). This CDR3 region has 16 residues. CDR1 is LNHDA and CDR2 is SQIVND in the germline V gene (reference sequence). Trimming cost V 7 bases and J 0 bases, with 16 bases left between them. The CDR3 bases are TGTGCCAGTACCCAGGACAGCTCCGTCTCTGGAAACACCATATATTTT. Protein sequence: CASTQDSSVSGNTIYF. The full variable domain, its missing parts supplied by reference TRBV19 and TRBJ1-3, is DGGITQSPKYLFRKEGQNVTLSCEQNLNHDAMYWYRQDPGQGLRLIYYSQIVNDFQKGDIAEGYSVSREKKESFPLTVTSAQKNPTAFYLCASTQDSSVSGNTIYFGEGSWLTVV.

This clonotype was seen ten or more times. The chain has TRBV7-9 and TRBJ2-7, with unresolved D. The CDR3 consists of 12 residues. V dropped 4 bases and J dropped 0 bases, with 4 bases sitting between them. CDR1 SEHNR and CDR2 FQNEAQ come from the germline V gene (reference sequence). DNA of the CDR3: TGTGCCAGCAGCTCCTCCTCCTACGAGCAGTACTTC. The encoded protein is CASSSSSYEQYF.

This clonotype was detected a few times. V gene TRBV2 combines with J gene TRBJ1-2; 8 bases agree with TRBD1. V was clipped by 2 bases and J by 7 bases; unmatched bases: 6. The germline gives CDR1 SNHLY, CDR2 FYNNEI. The CDR3 sequence is 14 residues long. This CDR3 is CASSEQGARGGYTF. CDR3 nucleotide sequence: TGTGCCAGCAGTGAACAGGGGGCGAGGGGTGGCTACACCTTC. The full variable domain, its missing parts supplied by reference TRBV2 and TRBJ1-2, is EPEVTQTPSHQVTQMGQEVILRCVPISNHLYFYWYRQILGQKVEFLVSFYNNEISEKSEIFDDQFSVERPDGSNFTLKIRSTKLEDSAMYFCASSEQGARGGYTFGSGTRLTVV.

This clonotype was found a few times. The CDR3 coding sequence is TGTGCCAGCAGAGACAGGGAAAATGGCTACACCTTC. Translation gives CASRDRENGYTF. The V gene is TRBV10-3, the J gene TRBJ1-2, with 7 bases identical to TRBD1. This CDR3 spans 12 amino acids. Looked up from germline, CDR1 is ENHRY and CDR2 is SYGVKD. V was pared by 10 bases and J by 6 bases, with 8 bases of the junction left unmatched.

This clonotype showed up many times. The chain links TRBV29-1 to TRBJ1-1; D is uncertain. The CDR3 is made up of 13 amino acids. Germline CDR1 reads SQVTM; CDR2 reads ANQGSEA. The V end was cut by 7 bases, the J end by 0 bases, with 12 bases between. The CDR3, as DNA: TGCAGCGCAACCTTTGGGGTGAACACTGAAGCTTTCTTT. Translating gives CSATFGVNTEAFF.

This clonotype was detected many times. The V call is TRBV15, the J call TRBJ2-2; D might be TRBD1 or TRBD2, each matching 5 bases. Germline loops: CDR1 LNHNV, CDR2 YYDKDF (reference sequence). This CDR3 has 16 residues. The V gene lost 3 bases and the J gene lost 5 bases, with 16 bases spanning the gap. The DNA for the CDR3 is TGTGCCACCAGCAGCCGGGACCAAACCGTTACCGGGGAGCTGTTTTTT. The encoded protein is CATSSRDQTVTGELFF.

The sample holds a few counts of this clonotype. The chain carries TRBV19 and TRBJ1-1; D gene uncertain. V lost 4 bases and J 7 bases, leaving 13 bases between the germline ends. The CDR3 is made up of 13 amino acids. Germline loops: CDR1 LNHDA, CDR2 SQIVND (reference sequence). The CDR3 DNA reads TGTGCCAGTAGTAGGAATCCCCGCTATGAAGCTTTCTTT. Amino acids: CASSRNPRYEAFF.

This clonotype was seen at least ten times. V is TRBV15 and J is TRBJ1-4; 8 nucleotides align to TRBD1. Trimming removed 4 bases from V and 7 bases from J; junction bases left unmatched: 5. CDR3 length: 14 residues. Germline lookup yields CDR1 LNHNV and CDR2 YYDKDF (reference sequence). The CDR3 coding sequence is TGTGCCACCAGCAAAGGACAGGGAGGTGAAAAACTGTTTTTT. It translates to CATSKGQGGEKLFF.

This clonotype showed up just a few times. In DNA form, the CDR3 reads TGTGCCACCAGTGAGACGCCAAGGCTAGCGCAACCCTACGAGCAGTACTTC. Translating it yields CATSETPRLAQPYEQYF. The genes are TRBV24-1 and TRBJ2-7; D is perhaps TRBD2 (6 bases). CDR1 and CDR2 (germline): KGHDR, SFDVKD. V was trimmed by 4 bases and J by 2 bases, leaving 20 bases between them. CDR3 length equals 17 residues.

This sequence joins TRBV2 and TRBJ2-5; 7 bases align to TRBD1. This CDR3 region has 13 residues. Germline CDR1 reads SNHLY; CDR2 reads FYNNEI. V lost 5 bases, J lost 7 bases, and 7 bases stayed unmatched. Written as DNA, the CDR3 is TGTGCCAGCAGTTCTGGGACAGTAGGGACCCAGTACTTC. Its protein product is CASSSGTVGTQYF.

The rearrangement joins TRBV7-8 to TRBJ2-7, with 8 bases lining up with TRBD2. The CDR3 contains 17 residues. With 7 bases clipped from V and 2 bases from J, the junction kept 16 bases outside the gene matches. CDR1 is SGHVS, CDR2 FQNEAQ, per germline. The CDR3 DNA sequence: TGTGCCAGCACCTCCCCCCCAGGGCTAGCGGGCCCCTACGAGCAGTACTTC. Translating gives CASTSPPGLAGPYEQYF.

In DNA, the CDR3 is TGTGCCAGCAGCCACGCCCCCGGACCCGGGGAGCTGTTTTTT. This codes for CASSHAPGPGELFF. The rearrangement links TRBV7-9 to TRBJ2-2; no reliable D call. V lost 5 bases, J lost 6 bases, and 13 bases lay in between. The CDR3 is made up of 14 amino acids. The germline CDR1 and CDR2 sequences are SEHNR and FQNEAQ (reference sequence).

In its sample, this clonotype was seen a few times. This chain uses TRBV15 with TRBJ1-1; possibly TRBD1 for D (6 bases). This CDR3 has 14 amino acids. Trimming took 3 bases from V and 2 from J, leaving 10 bases between them. CDR1 is LNHNV and CDR2 is YYDKDF in the germline V gene (reference sequence). The CDR3, as DNA: TGTGCCACCAGCAGTGGGGGGCCAAACACTGAAGCTTTCTTT. Its protein is CATSSGGPNTEAFF.

This clonotype has ten or more counts. This chain links TRBV25-1 with TRBJ1-2, with 7 positions matching TRBD1. Germline trimming cut 6 bases from V and 6 bases from J; bases unmatched to any gene: 10. The germline CDR1 and CDR2 sequences are MGHDK and SYGVNS. The CDR3 runs 14 residues. The CDR3: CASSLTGSGDGYTF. CDR3 nucleotide sequence: TGTGCCAGCAGCCTGACAGGGTCAGGTGATGGCTACACCTTC.

This clonotype was detected a few times. One end of the junction is discordant with germline, which a read error may explain. This sequence joins TRBV11-2 and TRBJ1-2; 11 bases agree with TRBD1. Per germline, CDR1 SGHAT and CDR2 FQNNGV. The CDR3 runs to 15 residues. The CDR3 spells CASSQVGQGARGYTF. The CDR3, as DNA: TGCGCCAGCAGCCAAGTCGGACAGGGGGCGAGGGGCTACACCTTC.

In its sample, this clonotype was seen many times. This chain joins TRBV2 and TRBJ2-7, with D perhaps TRBD1 (6 bases). V was cut by 6 bases and J by 2 bases, with 14 bases left in between. Germline V lookup: CDR1 SNHLY, CDR2 FYNNEI. The CDR3 is 14 residues long. CDR3 protein: CASRTPGQPYEQYF. In nucleotides, the CDR3 is TGTGCCAGCAGGACTCCAGGACAGCCCTACGAGCAGTACTTC.

This clonotype has a count of ten or more. V gene TRBV29-1 combines with J gene TRBJ1-1, with D perhaps matching TRBD1 (6 bases). CDR1 is SQVTM, CDR2 ANQGSEA, per germline. Trimming stripped 3 bases from V and 0 bases from J, with 11 bases between. This CDR3 spans 14 amino acids. The CDR3 sequence is CSVERGTMNTEAFF. CDR3 in DNA: TGCAGCGTTGAGAGGGGGACCATGAACACTGAAGCTTTCTTT.

This clonotype was seen a handful of times. This chain connects TRBV20-1 to TRBJ1-5, with D unclear. With 6 bases removed from V and 5 bases from J, the gap between germline ends came to 20 bases. Germline-derived CDR1 and CDR2 are DFQATT and SNEGSKA (reference sequence). CDR3 length equals 15 residues. The CDR3 DNA is TGCAGTGCCCCTGCTCCGGGTGGTTGGTATCAGCCCCAGCATTTT. Translating it yields CSAPAPGGWYQPQHF.

In the case of this clonotype: This may stem from a read error, because a much larger clone lies one nucleotide away. V gene TRBV10-3 combines with J gene TRBJ1-4; no firm D call. The ends were cut back, 10 bases at V and 3 bases at J, with 12 bases in the middle. CDR1 is ENHRY, CDR2 SYGVKD, per germline. The CDR3 covers 13 residues. The CDR3 reads CATKVAANEKLFF. As DNA, the CDR3 is TGTGCCACTAAAGTTGCAGCTAATGAAAAACTGTTTTTT.

V is TRBV29-1 and J is TRBJ2-2; weak D call: TRBD1 (6 bases). CDR1 and CDR2 (germline): SQVTM, ANQGSEA. The V end was cut by 2 bases, the J end by 4 bases, with 8 bases between. The CDR3 covers 13 residues. In DNA form, the CDR3 reads TGCAGCGTTGAACACAGGGCCACCGGGGAGCTGTTTTTT. Amino acids: CSVEHRATGELFF.

This chain links TRBV10-3 with TRBJ1-2, with a tentative D call TRBD1 (5 bases). V dropped 8 bases and J dropped 7 bases, with 8 bases sitting between them. This CDR3 is 10 amino acids long. In germline, CDR1 is ENHRY, CDR2 SYGVKD. CDR3 residues: CAIGAGGYTF. CDR3 coding DNA: TGTGCCATCGGGGCGGGTGGCTACACCTTC.

This chain connects TRBV2 to TRBJ1-5, with D unresolved. The CDR3 has 13 residues. The germline CDR1 and CDR2 sequences are SNHLY and FYNNEI. CDR3 sequence (DNA): TGTGCTAGTGCTTGGAGGGGCAATCAGCCCCAGCATTTT. Translating gives CASAWRGNQPQHF.